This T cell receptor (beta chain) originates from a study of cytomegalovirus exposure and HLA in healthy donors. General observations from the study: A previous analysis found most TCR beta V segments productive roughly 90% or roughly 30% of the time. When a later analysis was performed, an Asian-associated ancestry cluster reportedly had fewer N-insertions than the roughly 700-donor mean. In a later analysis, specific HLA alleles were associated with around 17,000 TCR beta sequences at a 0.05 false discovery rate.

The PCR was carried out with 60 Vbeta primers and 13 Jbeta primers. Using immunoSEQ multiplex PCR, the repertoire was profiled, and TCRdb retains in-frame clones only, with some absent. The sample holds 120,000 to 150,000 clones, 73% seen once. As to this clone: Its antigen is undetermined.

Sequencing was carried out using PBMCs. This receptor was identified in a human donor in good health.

The CDR3: CASSPDSGTTEQYF. For the CDR3, the DNA is TGTGCCAGCAGCCCCGACTCCGGGACAACCGAGCAGTACTTC. The rearrangement links TRBV2 to TRBJ2-7; D is perhaps TRBD1 (6 bases). Germline CDR1 SNHLY, CDR2 FYNNEI. This CDR3 comprises 14 residues. Trimming cost V 6 bases and J 6 bases, with 18 bases left between them.